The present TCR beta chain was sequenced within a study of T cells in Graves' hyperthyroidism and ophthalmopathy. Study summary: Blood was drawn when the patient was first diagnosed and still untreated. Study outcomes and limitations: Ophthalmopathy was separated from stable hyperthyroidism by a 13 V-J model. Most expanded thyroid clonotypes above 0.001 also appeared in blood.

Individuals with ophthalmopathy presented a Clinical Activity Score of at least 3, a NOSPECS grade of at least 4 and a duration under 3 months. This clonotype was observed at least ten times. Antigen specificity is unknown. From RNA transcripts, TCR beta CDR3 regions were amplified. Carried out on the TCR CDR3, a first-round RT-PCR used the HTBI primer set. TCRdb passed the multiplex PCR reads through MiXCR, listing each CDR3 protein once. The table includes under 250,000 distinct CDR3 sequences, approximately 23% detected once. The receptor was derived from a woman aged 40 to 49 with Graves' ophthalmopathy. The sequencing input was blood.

CDR3 nucleotides: TGTGCCAGCAGCCAATACCGGGAGGGCCTCTACGAGCAGTACTTC. It translates to CASSQYREGLYEQYF. The rearrangement joins TRBV14 to TRBJ2-7; 8 bases are shared with TRBD2. The CDR3 sequence is 15 residues long. J lost 3 bases, V lost 2 bases, and 6 bases had no gene match. CDR1 SGHDN and CDR2 FVKESK come from the germline V gene.